One and the same sample provided the 24 T cell receptor beta chains below, sequenced in a study of type 1 and type 2 diabetes patients. Amplification started from genomic DNA. Amplification of the beta chain CDR3 used 30 forward and 13 reverse multiplex primers. TCRdb processed the multiplex PCR reads anew with MiXCR; each CDR3 protein has one entry. This sample has approximately 260,000 distinct CDR3 sequences, with around 50% found just once. The sequencing input was peripheral blood mononuclear cells (PBMCs). The receptors stem from a man aged 18 to 30 with type 2 diabetes.

Concerning this clonotype itself: One junction end does not reproduce the germline sequence, and a read error may be involved. The rearrangement links TRBV6-1 to TRBJ2-3, with no clear D. The CDR3 sequence is 17 residues long. From germline, CDR1 is MNHNS and CDR2 SASEGT. CDR3 coding DNA: TGTGCCATCAGTGACTTCCTGGGCGGCCCCCTAGGGGATACGCAGTATTTT. Translated: CAISDFLGGPLGDTQYF.

As for this clonotype: Because it lacks the conserved phenylalanine or tryptophan at the end, this CDR3 is likely a read error. The rearrangement joins TRBV19 to TRBJ2-7; D is possibly TRBD1 (5 bases). The germline gives CDR1 LNHDA, CDR2 SQIVND (reference sequence). The CDR3 length is 12 residues. V lost 5 bases, J lost 3 bases, and 8 bases lay in between. This chain's CDR3 is CASSHTGYEQYL. The DNA of the CDR3 is TGTGCCAGTAGTCATACAGGCTACGAGCAGTACCTC.

The genes are TRBV28 and TRBJ1-1; maybe TRBD1 (5 bases). Germline values: CDR1 MDHEN, CDR2 SYDVKM. Trimming cost V 6 bases and J 10 bases, with 15 bases left between them. The CDR3 has 12 residues. The CDR3 DNA sequence: TGTGCCAGCAGGCTTGACAGCTGGCGAGCTTTCTTT. It specifies CASRLDSWRAFF.

This clonotype was seen more than once but under ten times. The chain carries TRBV29-1 and TRBJ2-7; 10 nucleotides align to TRBD2. The CDR3 has 12 residues. Looked up from germline, CDR1 is SQVTM and CDR2 is ANQGSEA. V was pared by 3 bases and J by 5 bases, with 1 base of the junction left unmatched. The CDR3 nucleotides are TGCAGCGTTGACCTAGCGGGGGACGAGCAGTACTTC. This codes for CSVDLAGDEQYF.

There are many counts of this clonotype. This CDR3 is CAWGTGDGYTF. CDR3 in DNA: TGTGCCTGGGGGACAGGGGATGGCTACACCTTC. This sequence joins TRBV30 and TRBJ1-2, with TRBD1 identical over 10 bases. The germline V gene has CDR1 GTSNPN and CDR2 SVGIG (reference sequence). The CDR3 totals 11 residues. After removal of 5 bases from V and 6 bases from J, the junction contained 0 bases not matched to a gene.

This chain links TRBV6-5 with TRBJ2-5, with 8 positions matching TRBD1. Looked up from germline, CDR1 is MNHEY and CDR2 is SVGAGI. CDR3 size: 15 residues. V lost 2 bases to trimming and J lost 5 bases; unmatched junction nucleotides: 7. The CDR3 is CASSYKTGVAETQYF. CDR3 bases: TGTGCCAGCAGTTACAAGACAGGGGTAGCGGAGACCCAGTACTTC.

V usage is TRBV4-2 and J usage is TRBJ2-7, with D possibly matching TRBD1 (6 bases). V dropped 3 bases and J dropped 3 bases, with 15 bases sitting between them. The V gene's germline CDR1 is LGHNA and CDR2 YNFKEQ. The CDR3 runs 15 residues. CDR3 coding DNA: TGTGCCAGCAGCCAGGGAGACAGGAACCTCTACGAGCAGTACTTC. It codes for CASSQGDRNLYEQYF.

This clonotype was recorded at least ten times. CDR3 coding DNA: TGTGCCACCGAAGACAGGGACGGTCAGCCCCAGCATTTT. Translation gives CATEDRDGQPQHF. This sequence joins TRBV15 and TRBJ1-5, with 7 positions matching TRBD1. Germline V lookup: CDR1 LNHNV, CDR2 YYDKDF (reference sequence). CDR3 length: 13 amino acids. J lost 6 bases, V lost 8 bases, and 7 bases had no gene match.

The chain recombines TRBV6-6 with TRBJ1-1; D ambiguous. This CDR3 is 14 amino acids long. Trimming pared 10 bases from V and 1 base from J, leaving 16 bases between. Looked up from germline, CDR1 is MNHNY and CDR2 is SVGAGI (reference sequence). CDR3 nucleotide sequence: TGTGCCACCCAGATTTCCGAAGGGAACACTGAAGCTTTCTTT. Translated: CATQISEGNTEAFF.

This clonotype was detected only a few times. The chain combines TRBV29-1 with TRBJ2-2; D uncertain. The V and J ends lost 3 bases and 7 bases respectively, with 12 bases between them. CDR3 length: 13 residues. The germline gives CDR1 SQVTM, CDR2 ANQGSEA. The CDR3 is CSVDGSMSGELFF. In DNA, the CDR3 is TGCAGCGTTGACGGCAGCATGAGCGGGGAGCTGTTTTTT.

The rearrangement links TRBV12-3 or TRBV12-4 to TRBJ2-7; tentative D call: TRBD1 (5 bases). The CDR3 totals 14 residues. Trimming shortened V by 1 base and J by 3 bases, and 10 bases separated the two germline ends. This chain's CDR3 is CASSLVTTGYEQYF. DNA of the CDR3: TGTGCCAGCAGTTTAGTCACAACAGGCTACGAGCAGTACTTC.

The rearrangement uses TRBV15 and TRBJ1-1; D remains unclear. The germline V gene has CDR1 LNHNV and CDR2 YYDKDF (reference sequence). V gave up 8 bases and J gave up 3 bases, with 13 bases separating them. The CDR3 consists of 13 residues. For the CDR3, the DNA is TGTGCCACCCAGACGGTGGAAGACACTGAAGCTTTCTTT. Amino acid sequence: CATQTVEDTEAFF.

This clonotype showed up just a few times. The chain couples TRBV5-1 to TRBJ2-2, with TRBD1 as a possible D gene (6 bases). The CDR3 contains 15 residues. The germline V gene has CDR1 SGHRS and CDR2 YFSETQ. V lost 2 bases to trimming and J lost 5 bases, with 13 bases between them. This CDR3 is CASSLSTGFTGELFF. The DNA for the CDR3 is TGCGCCAGCAGCTTAAGTACAGGGTTTACCGGGGAGCTGTTTTTT.

The rearrangement joins TRBV6-1 to TRBJ2-7; maybe TRBD2 (6 bases). Germline values: CDR1 MNHNS, CDR2 SASEGT. This CDR3 spans 15 amino acids. V was pared by 6 bases and J by 3 bases, with 18 bases between. This chain's CDR3 is CASRNKPGGYYEQYF. The CDR3 DNA follows: TGTGCCAGCAGGAATAAACCCGGGGGATACTACGAGCAGTACTTC.

This clonotype came up a few times. V usage is TRBV19 and J usage is TRBJ2-3; the D call may be TRBD1 or TRBD2 (6 bases each). This CDR3 has 14 amino acids. CDR1 is LNHDA and CDR2 is SQIVND in the germline V gene (reference sequence). Trimming removed 7 bases from V and 2 bases from J, with 13 bases in between. The CDR3 loop is CASNTGRPTDTQYF. The DNA for the CDR3 is TGTGCCAGTAACACAGGGAGGCCCACAGATACGCAGTATTTT.

The chain employs TRBV20-1 and TRBJ2-2, with 8 bases identical to TRBD2. This CDR3 comprises 15 residues. The germline V gene encodes CDR1 DFQATT and CDR2 SNEGSKA (reference sequence). With 5 bases clipped from V and 1 base from J, the junction kept 6 bases outside the gene matches. CDR3 DNA: TGCAGTGCTCGGTCTAGCGGGCGGAACACCGGGGAGCTGTTTTTT. Residues: CSARSSGRNTGELFF.

This clonotype has a handful of counts. This rearrangement joins TRBV5-1 to TRBJ2-7; no reliable D call. Germline V gene data show CDR1 as SGHRS and CDR2 as YFSETQ. Deletions cut 7 bases from V and 5 bases from J, with 16 bases between. The CDR3 is 13 residues long. CDR3 DNA: TGCGCCAGCGGGGTTGTAGACACCGACGAGCAGTACTTC. Amino acid sequence: CASGVVDTDEQYF.

The chain employs TRBV5-1 and TRBJ2-1; 10 bases agree with TRBD1. V was clipped by 4 bases and J by 10 bases; unmatched bases: 11. Germline loops: CDR1 SGHRS, CDR2 YFSETQ. The CDR3 is made up of 15 amino acids. The CDR3 DNA follows: TGCGCCAGCAGCCCGAGGACAGGGGGACCGGGGGAGCAGTTCTTC. Translation gives CASSPRTGGPGEQFF.

V usage is TRBV29-1 and J usage is TRBJ2-5; 7 bases are shared with TRBD1. Germline V CDR1 and CDR2: SQVTM, ANQGSEA. V gave up 1 base and J gave up 1 base; unmatched junction bases: 6. The CDR3 is made up of 15 amino acids. The CDR3 region is CSVEVWDSPQETQYF. The CDR3 DNA reads TGCAGCGTTGAAGTGTGGGACAGCCCCCAAGAGACCCAGTACTTC. The whole variable domain, remainder taken from reference TRBV29-1 and TRBJ2-5, is SAVISQKPSRDICQRGTSLTIQCQVDSQVTMMFWYRQQPGQSLTLIATANQGSEATYESGFVIDKFPISRPNLTFSTLTVSNMSPEDSSIYLCSVEVWDSPQETQYFGPGTRLLVL.

This chain links TRBV13 with TRBJ1-2, with no clear D. Germline-derived CDR1 and CDR2 are PRHDT and FYEKMQ (reference sequence). CDR3 size: 13 residues. Trimming stripped 2 bases from V and 4 bases from J, with 8 bases between. Here the CDR3 DNA reads TGTGCCAGCAGCTTACGGCCTCTCTATGGCTACACCTTC. Translating gives CASSLRPLYGYTF.

This rearrangement joins TRBV12-3 or TRBV12-4 to TRBJ2-5; 8 nucleotides match TRBD1. The J call may be wrong; the DNA end is better matched by TRBJ2-1. The CDR3 runs 13 residues. The CDR3 reads CASRLDRGNEQFF. The DNA of the CDR3 is TGTGCCAGCAGGCTCGACAGGGGCAATGAGCAGTTCTTC.

This clonotype has only a few counts. This sequence joins TRBV2 and TRBJ2-4; no firm D call. The germline CDR1 and CDR2 sequences are SNHLY and FYNNEI. This CDR3 contains 15 residues. V shed 11 bases and J shed 0 bases, with 17 bases lying between them. The CDR3, as DNA: TGTGCCGGATCCAGACTTAGACTAGCCAAAAACATTCAGTACTTC. It specifies CAGSRLRLAKNIQYF.

The V gene is TRBV10-1, the J gene TRBJ1-5; D gene unclear. This CDR3 has 14 amino acids. CDR1 and CDR2 from the germline V gene are WNHNN and SYGVQD (reference sequence). V was pared by 8 bases and J by 4 bases, with 15 bases between. The CDR3 sequence: CASPEGTRNQPQHF. CDR3 DNA: TGCGCCAGCCCCGAGGGCACACGGAATCAGCCCCAGCATTTT.

This clonotype came up a few times. The chain combines TRBV9 with TRBJ2-1; TRBD1 agrees at 9 bases. This CDR3 is 15 amino acids long. The V and J ends lost 5 bases and 4 bases, in that order; junction bases with no gene match: 7. CDR1 is SGDLS and CDR2 is YYNGEE in the germline V gene. This chain's CDR3 is CASRPTGGIYNEQFF. Here the CDR3 DNA reads TGTGCCAGCAGACCTACAGGGGGCATTTACAATGAGCAGTTCTTC.